Below are 11 T cell receptor beta chains sequenced from a single sample in a study of T cell clonality in common variable immunodeficiency. Study outcomes and limitations: Common variable immunodeficiency TCR beta sequences reportedly had fewer deletions and N-nucleotide insertions.

Their antigens remain unidentified. The repertoire was sequenced with immunoSEQ multiplex PCR; TCRdb's copy has only in-frame clones and lacks some. The sample is made up of some 12,000 clones, none counted only once. Sequencing was carried out using peripheral blood mononuclear cells. These TCRs come from a human donor with common variable immunodeficiency.

Within the sample, this clone is medium-sized. The CDR3 end falls 3 residues outside the read, so it is completed with the germline J gene. The rearrangement links TRBV7-9 to TRBJ2-2; D gene uncertain. CDR3 length equals 13 residues. From germline, CDR1 is SEHNR and CDR2 FQNEAQ (reference sequence). V was shortened by 5 bases and J by 0 bases, with 4 bases between the two germline ends. The sequenced CDR3 bases are TGTGCCAGCAGCCCTACGAACACCGGGGAG. Its protein is CASSPTNTGE. The entire CDR3 reads CASSPTNTGELFF.

This clone has just a few counts. The sequenced fragment ends 3 residues before the CDR3 boundary, so the rest is inferred from the germline J gene. The V call is TRBV19, the J call TRBJ1-2; perhaps TRBD1 as D (6 bases). Germline V gene lookup returns CDR1 LNHDA and CDR2 SQIVND (reference sequence). V lost 5 bases, J lost 7 bases, and 17 bases lay in between. CDR3 size: 14 residues. Incomplete CDR3 DNA: TGTGCCAGTAGTCCCCCCAGGGGTGAGGCTGGC. Translated, it gives CASSPPRGEAG. In full, the CDR3 reads CASSPPRGEAGYTF.

Comment on this clone: The read stops 3 residues short of the end of the CDR3; the missing end is completed from the germline J gene. The chain combines TRBV19 with TRBJ1-5, with D hard to call. This CDR3 has 19 residues. Germline loops: CDR1 LNHDA, CDR2 SQIVND (reference sequence). Trimming took off 5 bases at V and 0 bases at J, with 23 bases between the two ends. The CDR3 region is CASSSRSAPFAYSNQPQHF. Partial CDR3 DNA: TGTGCCAGTAGTTCTCGAAGTGCGCCCTTTGCATATAGCAATCAGCCC.

The table lists this clone with many counts. Read sequence stops 3 residues before the CDR3 end, and the germline J gene provides the missing end. V and J are TRBV7-9 and TRBJ2-3; 9 bases fit TRBD2. The CDR3 sequence is 13 residues long. Germline assignment: CDR1 SEHNR and CDR2 FQNEAQ (reference sequence). J gave up 7 bases and V 10 bases, and 9 bases lay outside the gene matches. The DNA read from the CDR3 is TGTGCCATCCAGCTCGCTAGCGGGAATACG. Translated, it gives CAIQLASGNT. The full CDR3 protein is CAIQLASGNTQYF.

This clone was counted only a few times. The sequenced fragment ends 3 residues before the CDR3 boundary, so the rest is inferred from the germline J gene. The genes are TRBV18 and TRBJ1-6, with TRBD1 matching 9 bases. Germline values: CDR1 KGHSH, CDR2 LQKENI. The ends lost 1 base at V and 6 bases at J; junction bases unmatched: 4. The CDR3 is 16 amino acids. CDR3 residues: CASSPLPGQGNSPLHF. The covered CDR3 bases are TGTGCCAGCTCACCACTTCCGGGACAGGGTAATTCACCC.

The sample holds a few counts of this clone. The read falls 3 residues short of the CDR3 end, and the missing part is taken from the germline J gene. The V and J genes are TRBV18 and TRBJ1-2, with 9 bases matching TRBD1. The V segment lost 4 bases and the J segment 1 base; nucleotides outside the gene matches: 13. The CDR3 sequence is 18 residues long. Germline V gene sequence: CDR1 KGHSH, CDR2 LQKENI. The CDR3 sequence is CASSRTGVSAGRNYGYTF. The sequenced CDR3 bases are TGTGCCAGCTCACGGACAGGGGTCTCGGCGGGCCGTAACTATGGC.

This clone was recorded a few times. The read stops 3 residues short of the end of the CDR3; the missing end is completed from the germline J gene. V and J are TRBV7-2 and TRBJ2-3; D perhaps matches TRBD1 (5 bases). Germline loops: CDR1 SGHTA, CDR2 FQGNSA. This CDR3 spans 14 amino acids. V was trimmed by 3 bases and J by 0 bases, leaving 7 bases between them. The part of the CDR3 DNA that was read is TGTGCCAGCAGCTTCCAGGGTAGCACAGATACG. Protein: CASSFQGSTDT. The entire CDR3 protein is CASSFQGSTDTQYF. Full variable domain (outside the CDR3, taken from reference TRBV7-2 and TRBJ2-3): GAGVSQSPSNKVTEKGKDVELRCDPISGHTALYWYRQSLGQGLEFLIYFQGNSAPDKSGLPSDRFSAERTGGSVSTLTIQRTQQEDSAVYLCASSFQGSTDTQYFGPGTRLTVL.

Only a few counts were recorded for this clone. The read finishes 3 residues shy of the CDR3 end, and the germline J gene is used to complete it. The chain is built from TRBV5-1 and TRBJ1-4, with 8 nucleotides matching TRBD1. CDR1 SGHRS and CDR2 YFSETQ come from the germline V gene. This CDR3 has 17 amino acids. V gave up 2 bases and J gave up 4 bases; unmatched junction bases: 10. The DNA read from the CDR3 is TGCGCCAGCAGCTTTCTGTCGAACACAGGGGGTAATGAAAAA. Translating it yields CASSFLSNTGGNEK. The whole CDR3 protein reads CASSFLSNTGGNEKLFF.

Remarks on this clone: From the germline J gene comes the end of the CDR3, since the read stops 3 residues before it. This chain uses TRBV2 with TRBJ1-2; D gene unclear. V was cut by 10 bases and J by 2 bases, with 17 bases left in between. Germline V gene data show CDR1 as SNHLY and CDR2 as FYNNEI. There are 14 residues in the CDR3. The CDR3 loop reads CATSRGRINYGYTF. The covered CDR3 bases are TGTGCCACCTCGCGGGGAAGAATAAACTATGGC. Supplemented by reference TRBV2 and TRBJ1-2, the full variable domain reads EPEVTQTPSHQVTQMGQEVILRCVPISNHLYFYWYRQILGQKVEFLVSFYNNEISEKSEIFDDQFSVERPDGSNFTLKIRSTKLEDSAMYFCATSRGRINYGYTFGSGTRLTVV.

This clone showed up just a few times. Coverage ceases 3 residues before the CDR3 finishes, and the germline J gene fills in the end. J is TRBJ2-7 and V is TRBV18, with TRBD1 as a possible D gene (5 bases). This CDR3 is built from 12 residues. Germline CDR1 is KGHSH and CDR2 is LQKENI. Trimming took 5 bases from V and 0 from J, leaving 5 bases between them. The CDR3 loop reads CASSDSSYEQYF. The sequenced CDR3 bases are TGTGCCAGCTCAGACAGCTCCTACGAG.

This clone was found a few times. The CDR3 end is not reached by the read, which stops 3 residues before it; the germline J gene fills it in. The V and J genes are TRBV19 and TRBJ2-3; 10 nucleotides match TRBD1. V was pared by 6 bases and J by 6 bases, with 15 bases of the junction left unmatched. Germline CDR1 is LNHDA and CDR2 is SQIVND (reference sequence). There are 17 residues in the CDR3. The CDR3 bases that were read are TGTGCCAGTAGCATATTTTGGGCGGACAGGGGGAAGGATACG. Translating it yields CASSIFWADRGKDT. The full CDR3 protein reads CASSIFWADRGKDTQYF.